This T cell receptor (beta chain) is from a study of T-cell memory formation after mild COVID-19. On the study more broadly: TCR clusters were mostly donor specific.

TCRdb redid the calling of the 5' RACE reads with MiXCR, one entry per CDR3 protein. The table lists about 340,000 distinct CDR3 sequences, 10% to 15% of them singletons. This clonotype was observed many times. The CDR3 covers 15 residues. V trimming: 6 bases; J trimming: 5 bases; junction bases outside the gene matches: 7. Input material: PBMCs or a T cell subset sorted from them (not recorded which). This TCR was recovered from a man younger than 35 who had mild COVID-19 (a few samples of this study predate the infection). Cell type and time point are not known. The J gene is TRBJ2-5, the V gene TRBV12-3 or TRBV12-4, with 12 bases identical to TRBD2. The CDR3 DNA reads as TGTGCCAGCAGGCCCCTAGCGGGGGGGCCGGAGACCCAGTACTTC. Encoded protein: CASRPLAGGPETQYF.